These 19 T cell receptor beta chains were sequenced from one sample in a study of PD-L1 blockade in urothelial cancer. Sequenced by immunoSEQ multiplex PCR; TCRdb stores in-frame clones only, minus some. The sample records about 130,000 clones, about 82% being singletons. The time point denotes: peripheral blood 6 weeks after treatment start. Specimen: PBMCs, collected around atezolizumab (anti-PD-L1) treatment. The receptors shown here come from a man aged 45 to 65 with urothelial cancer.

This rearrangement joins TRBV6-1 to TRBJ1-1; D is ambiguous. Trimming stripped 5 bases from V and 1 base from J, with 8 bases between. In germline, CDR1 is MNHNS, CDR2 SASEGT. CDR3 length equals 13 residues. The CDR3 reads CASSLAGNTEAFF. As DNA, the CDR3 is TGTGCCAGCAGTCTGGCGGGGAACACTGAAGCTTTCTTT.

The CDR3 DNA reads TGTGCCAGCAGTACGGGATTCGGGGTTCAGCCCCAGCATTTT. It encodes CASSTGFGVQPQHF. The chain joins TRBV28 to TRBJ1-5, with D unclear. The V end lost 5 bases, the J end lost 6 bases, and 14 bases lay between the germline ends. The CDR3 has 14 amino acids. Germline CDR1 and CDR2: MDHEN and SYDVKM.

V gene TRBV11-1 combines with J gene TRBJ2-7, with D maybe TRBD2 (5 bases). Looked up from germline, CDR1 is SGHAT and CDR2 is FQDESV (reference sequence). Trimming took 4 bases from V and 0 from J, leaving 10 bases between them. The CDR3 length is 14 residues. CDR3 sequence reads: CASSSPSGSYEQYF. The CDR3 nucleotides are TGTGCCAGCAGCTCCCCAAGCGGCTCCTACGAGCAGTACTTC.

This clone was counted a single time. The rearrangement uses TRBV2 and TRBJ1-2; 8 nucleotides line up with TRBD1. The CDR3 consists of 15 residues. Germline V lookup: CDR1 SNHLY, CDR2 FYNNEI. After removal of 7 bases from V and 0 bases from J, the junction contained 7 bases not matched to a gene. Written as DNA, the CDR3 is TGTGCCAGCATGCTTCGACAGGGGCCTAACTATGGCTACACCTTC. It codes for CASMLRQGPNYGYTF.

This sequence joins TRBV10-3 and TRBJ2-1; 10 positions match TRBD2. This CDR3 comprises 17 residues. The trim removed 10 bases at V and 8 bases at J, leaving 20 bases unmatched. The germline V gene has CDR1 ENHRY and CDR2 SYGVKD. The CDR3 reads CATRQTSGWLQLDEQFF. CDR3 coding DNA: TGTGCCACCCGACAGACTAGCGGGTGGTTACAATTGGATGAGCAGTTCTTC.

The J gene is TRBJ2-7, the V gene TRBV7-8, with D possibly matching TRBD2 (5 bases). This CDR3 has 15 amino acids. Germline V lookup: CDR1 SGHVS, CDR2 FQNEAQ. The V gene lost 5 bases and the J gene lost 2 bases, with 16 bases spanning the gap. The CDR3 reads CASSTQRIGAYEQYF. The CDR3 nucleotides read TGTGCCAGCAGCACCCAGCGCATCGGGGCCTACGAGCAGTACTTC.

The chain links TRBV7-9 to TRBJ2-5; 9 positions agree with TRBD2. J was trimmed by 5 bases and V by 6 bases; bases with no gene match: 10. CDR1 and CDR2 from the germline V gene are SEHNR and FQNEAQ (reference sequence). The length of the CDR3 is 15 residues. For the CDR3, the DNA is TGTGCCAGCAGTGCTAGCGGGACCAACGGGGAGACCCAGTACTTC. The encoded protein is CASSASGTNGETQYF.

The chain carries TRBV10-1 and TRBJ1-1; 8 bases line up with TRBD1. CDR1 WNHNN and CDR2 SYGVQD come from the germline V gene (reference sequence). The CDR3 is 15 amino acids. V lost 7 bases, J lost 4 bases, and 11 bases stayed unmatched. The CDR3 DNA reads TGCGCCAGCAAACCGGGACAGGACCGTCGCACTGAAGCTTTCTTT. This gives the protein CASKPGQDRRTEAFF.

The chain links TRBV6-4 to TRBJ1-1; D is possibly TRBD1 (6 bases). Trimming removed 6 bases at V and 0 bases at J, with 17 bases between. Per the germline V gene, CDR1 is MRHNA and CDR2 is SNTAGT. The CDR3 runs to 16 residues. The CDR3 sequence is CASRHTSQGMNTEAFF. The CDR3 DNA reads TGTGCCAGCAGACATACTTCACAGGGTATGAACACTGAAGCTTTCTTT.

J is TRBJ2-2 and V is TRBV28, with 14 nucleotides matching TRBD2. The CDR3 has 16 amino acids. Germline assignment: CDR1 MDHEN and CDR2 SYDVKM. Trimming removed 10 bases from V and 4 bases from J; junction bases left unmatched: 8. The CDR3 loop is CATTGLAGVGTGELFF. CDR3 in DNA: TGTGCCACCACGGGACTAGCGGGAGTGGGCACCGGGGAGCTGTTTTTT.

The CDR3 DNA reads TGTGCCAGCAGCGTAGCCAGGTTGACAGATACGCAGTATTTT. Protein: CASSVARLTDTQYF. The rearrangement joins TRBV9 to TRBJ2-3, with D hard to call. The CDR3 runs 14 residues. The germline CDR1 and CDR2 sequences are SGDLS and YYNGEE. With 0 bases removed from V and 3 bases from J, the gap between germline ends came to 8 bases.

The chain employs TRBV28 and TRBJ1-1; D uncertain. V shed 1 base and J shed 2 bases, with 8 bases lying between them. This CDR3 has 14 amino acids. CDR1 MDHEN and CDR2 SYDVKM come from the germline V gene. CDR3 bases: TGTGCCAGCAGTTTATTCGGTAGAAACACTGAAGCTTTCTTT. Translation: CASSLFGRNTEAFF.

The chain employs TRBV5-1 and TRBJ1-1; 9 nucleotides match TRBD1. J gave up 4 bases and V 4 bases, and 2 bases lay outside the gene matches. This CDR3 has 13 amino acids. The germline gives CDR1 SGHRS, CDR2 YFSETQ. The CDR3 is CASSRQGGTEAFF. CDR3 DNA: TGCGCCAGCAGCAGACAGGGGGGCACTGAAGCTTTCTTT.

V and J are TRBV29-1 and TRBJ1-2, with TRBD1 matching 9 bases. The CDR3 is 15 amino acids. Germline CDR1 SQVTM, CDR2 ANQGSEA. The trim removed 5 bases at V and 4 bases at J, leaving 11 bases unmatched. The CDR3 DNA follows: TGCAGCGTTCAGGGGACAGGGCCCTCCGGCTATGGCTACACCTTC. Protein: CSVQGTGPSGYGYTF.

The chain has TRBV7-2 and TRBJ1-1; D perhaps matches TRBD1 (5 bases). Trimming took 5 bases from V and 2 from J, leaving 9 bases between them. CDR1 is SGHTA, CDR2 FQGNSA, per germline. The CDR3 contains 13 residues. Written as DNA, the CDR3 is TGTGCCAGCAGCATGGGACTAAACACTGAAGCTTTCTTT. As protein: CASSMGLNTEAFF.

The V and J genes are TRBV28 and TRBJ1-6, with a tentative D call TRBD1 (5 bases). V dropped 11 bases and J dropped 10 bases, with 27 bases sitting between them. This CDR3 is 16 amino acids long. Germline lookup yields CDR1 MDHEN and CDR2 SYDVKM. CDR3 in amino acids: CALRAQAGRLDSPLHF. As DNA, the CDR3 is TGTGCCCTGCGGGCTCAAGCGGGGCGGCTAGACTCACCCCTCCACTTT.

This clone appeared a single time. Here the CDR3 DNA reads TGTGCCAGCAGCTTACCCCCAAACACTGAAGCTTTCTTT. This encodes CASSLPPNTEAFF. The J gene is TRBJ1-1, the V gene TRBV7-9; D is unclear. Germline V gene sequence: CDR1 SEHNR, CDR2 FQNEAQ (reference sequence). Trimming left V 2 bases short and J 2 bases short, with 6 bases between. The CDR3 is 13 amino acids.

The chain employs TRBV28 and TRBJ2-1; D is perhaps TRBD2 (5 bases). Per the germline V gene, CDR1 is MDHEN and CDR2 is SYDVKM. Deletions cut 3 bases from V and 0 bases from J, with 9 bases between. The CDR3 consists of 15 residues. CDR3 in DNA: TGTGCCAGCAGTTTTTCCACTAGCTCCTACAATGAGCAGTTCTTC. Its translation is CASSFSTSSYNEQFF.

This chain connects TRBV5-1 to TRBJ1-1; TRBD1 matches 8 bases. Germline CDR1 and CDR2: SGHRS and YFSETQ. V shed 4 bases and J 7 bases; nucleotides not matched to a gene: 6. CDR3 size: 13 residues. The CDR3 reads CASSKQGGDEAFF. CDR3 nucleotide sequence: TGCGCCAGCAGCAAACAGGGGGGGGATGAAGCTTTCTTT.